This entry lists 30 T cell receptor beta chains sequenced from one sample in a study of blood T cell repertoires in COVID-19. Only in-frame clones appear in the TCRdb table, and some are missing; sequencing was by immunoSEQ multiplex PCR. The sample gives about 130,000 clones, 80% to 85% of which show up once; around 13% is in the top ten. The material sequenced was peripheral blood. The receptors were gathered from a woman in her 30s who had recovered from COVID-19.

This clone was detected a few times. The V call is TRBV5-5, the J call TRBJ1-2; the D is unclear. The V end lost 0 bases, the J end lost 4 bases, and 7 bases lay between the germline ends. Germline-derived CDR1 and CDR2 are SGHKS and YYEKEE (reference sequence). This CDR3 is 13 amino acids long. This CDR3 reads CASSLEEIYGYTF. In nucleotides, the CDR3 is TGTGCCAGCAGCTTGGAGGAGATCTATGGCTACACCTTC. The full variable domain, in which reference TRBV5-5 and TRBJ1-2 provide the parts outside the CDR3, is DAGVTQSPTHLIKTRGQQVTLRCSPISGHKSVSWYQQVLGQGPQFIFQYYEKEERGRGNFPDRFSARQFPNYSSELNVNALLLGDSALYLCASSLEEIYGYTFGSGTRLTVV.

The gene calls are TRBV30 and TRBJ1-4; tentatively, D is TRBD1 (5 bases). The V and J ends lost 1 base and 5 bases respectively, with 17 bases between them. From germline, CDR1 is GTSNPN and CDR2 SVGIG (reference sequence). CDR3 length: 16 residues. In DNA, the CDR3 is TGTGCCTGGAGTGCCCGGACCGGCCGGGGGAATGAAAAACTGTTTTTT. Translation gives CAWSARTGRGNEKLFF. The full variable domain, rest sourced from reference TRBV30 and TRBJ1-4, is SQTIHQWPATLVQPVGSPLSLECTVEGTSNPNLYWYRQAAGRGLQLLFYSVGIGQISSEVPQNLSASRPQDRQFILSSKKLLLSDSGFYLCAWSARTGRGNEKLFFGSGTQLSVL.

V is TRBV7-3 and J is TRBJ2-3, with D possibly being TRBD2 (6 bases). The germline CDR1 and CDR2 sequences are SGHTA and FQGTGA. Trimming removed 1 base at V and 2 bases at J, with 10 bases between. The CDR3 consists of 15 residues. The CDR3: CASSLIGGITDTQYF. The CDR3 DNA follows: TGTGCCAGCAGCTTAATTGGCGGGATCACAGATACGCAGTATTTT.

The CDR3 coding sequence is TGTGCCAGCAGTTCCCACCAGGGCCAAGGCAATCAGCCCCAGCATTTT. The encoded protein is CASSSHQGQGNQPQHF. The chain couples TRBV6-5 to TRBJ1-5; D is perhaps TRBD1 (5 bases). Germline V gene sequence: CDR1 MNHEY, CDR2 SVGAGI. The V gene lost 4 bases and the J gene lost 2 bases, with 15 bases spanning the gap. This CDR3 is built from 16 residues.

This clone has more than one count but fewer than ten. The chain couples TRBV29-1 to TRBJ1-1; maybe TRBD1 (6 bases). This CDR3 is 14 amino acids long. Germline V gene sequence: CDR1 SQVTM, CDR2 ANQGSEA. Trimming pared 8 bases from V and 4 bases from J, leaving 20 bases between. CDR3 region: CSHEGGSGGTEAFF. The CDR3 bases are TGCAGCCACGAGGGGGGCTCGGGGGGCACTGAAGCTTTCTTT.

CDR3 sequence (DNA): TGTGCCAGCAGCGTAGGAGGGTCTGGGGCCAACGTCCTGACTTTC. Its protein product is CASSVGGSGANVLTF. The genes are TRBV9 and TRBJ2-6; a weak D match, TRBD2 (5 bases). CDR3 length equals 15 residues. V dropped 0 bases and J dropped 1 base, with 5 bases sitting between them. The germline V gene has CDR1 SGDLS and CDR2 YYNGEE.

J is TRBJ2-7 and V is TRBV15; maybe TRBD1 (5 bases). V was shortened by 0 bases and J by 3 bases, with 15 bases between the two germline ends. The germline V gene has CDR1 LNHNV and CDR2 YYDKDF (reference sequence). The CDR3 has 16 amino acids. The chain's CDR3 is CATSRDNRQGVYEQYF. CDR3 bases: TGTGCCACCAGCAGAGATAACCGACAAGGGGTCTACGAGCAGTACTTC.

The CDR3 reads CASSSGQNTEAFF. CDR3 sequence (DNA): TGTGCCAGCAGCTCAGGACAGAACACTGAAGCTTTCTTT. The V and J genes are TRBV7-9 and TRBJ1-1; D might be TRBD1 (5 bases). Germline CDR1 SEHNR, CDR2 FQNEAQ (reference sequence). The CDR3 extends over 13 amino acids. Deletions cut 4 bases from V and 1 base from J, with 7 bases between.

The J gene is TRBJ1-1, the V gene TRBV19, with D perhaps matching TRBD1 (5 bases). Germline loops: CDR1 LNHDA, CDR2 SQIVND (reference sequence). This CDR3 is 14 amino acids long. Trimming took 7 bases from V and 2 from J, leaving 14 bases between them. CDR3 amino acids: CASIPRVGNTEAFF. CDR3 in DNA: TGTGCCAGTATTCCCAGGGTAGGAAACACTGAAGCTTTCTTT. Variable domain in full (rest from reference TRBV19 and TRBJ1-1): DGGITQSPKYLFRKEGQNVTLSCEQNLNHDAMYWYRQDPGQGLRLIYYSQIVNDFQKGDIAEGYSVSREKKESFPLTVTSAQKNPTAFYLCASIPRVGNTEAFFGQGTRLTVV.

In this sample, this clone turned up once. This sequence joins TRBV19 and TRBJ1-2, with D perhaps TRBD1 (6 bases). CDR1 LNHDA and CDR2 SQIVND come from the germline V gene (reference sequence). The CDR3 is 11 amino acids. V was clipped by 6 bases and J by 5 bases, with 7 bases between them. The CDR3 sequence is CASSGQYGYTF. CDR3 coding DNA: TGTGCCAGTAGCGGACAGTATGGCTACACCTTC.

The V gene is TRBV9, the J gene TRBJ2-2, with 8 positions matching TRBD1. Germline CDR1 is SGDLS and CDR2 is YYNGEE. J gave up 1 base and V 0 bases, and 2 bases lay outside the gene matches. The CDR3 consists of 16 residues. For the CDR3, the DNA is TGTGCCAGCAGCGTAGGACAGGGGCGGAACACCGGGGAGCTGTTTTTT. It is translated as CASSVGQGRNTGELFF.

The chain is built from TRBV27 and TRBJ2-7; 9 bases match TRBD2. The CDR3 has 16 amino acids. V lost 7 bases to trimming and J lost 7 bases; unmatched junction nucleotides: 17. Per the germline V gene, CDR1 is MNHEY and CDR2 is SMNVEV (reference sequence). The CDR3: CASTSLGTSPSEEQYF. The CDR3 DNA is TGTGCCAGCACTTCGCTCGGGACTAGCCCGAGTGAAGAGCAGTACTTC.

The chain couples TRBV25-1 to TRBJ2-7; D is perhaps TRBD1 (6 bases). Trimming took 4 bases from V and 4 from J, leaving 14 bases between them. Germline V lookup: CDR1 MGHDK, CDR2 SYGVNS. The CDR3 has 14 residues. The CDR3 nucleotides are TGTGCCAGCAGTGGTCAGGGGCTAGGTTACGAGCAGTACTTC. This codes for CASSGQGLGYEQYF.

Concerning this clone itself: With a far larger clone one base away, a read error is the likely cause. This rearrangement joins TRBV2 to TRBJ2-7; 9 positions agree with TRBD1. Germline CDR1 and CDR2: SNHLY and FYNNEI. Germline trimming cut 4 bases from V and 2 bases from J; bases unmatched to any gene: 0. The length of the CDR3 is 13 residues. The CDR3 region has the DNA TGTGCCAGCAGTGGACAGGGGGCCTACGAGCAGTACTTC. Its protein product is CASSGQGAYEQYF. Combining the CDR3 with reference TRBV2 and TRBJ2-7 gives the whole variable domain EPEVTQTPSHQVTQMGQEVILRCVPISNHLYFYWYRQILGQKVEFLVSFYNNEISEKSEIFDDQFSVERPDGSNFTLKIRSTKLEDSAMYFCASSGQGAYEQYFGPGTRLTVT.

This clone is a singleton in its sample. This rearrangement joins TRBV19 to TRBJ2-7, with D perhaps matching TRBD1 (6 bases). Trimming cost V 5 bases and J 6 bases, with 11 bases left between them. Per the germline V gene, CDR1 is LNHDA and CDR2 is SQIVND (reference sequence). This CDR3 is 12 amino acids long. The DNA of the CDR3 is TGTGCCAGTAGTGAACAGGGTTCCGAGCAGTACTTC. It translates to CASSEQGSEQYF.

The chain links TRBV27 to TRBJ1-2; 8 bases fit TRBD1. CDR1 and CDR2 from the germline V gene are MNHEY and SMNVEV (reference sequence). The J segment lost 8 bases and the V segment lost 4 bases, leaving 9 bases of the junction unmatched. The CDR3 spans 14 residues. CDR3 loop: CASSWNLQGAGYTF. The CDR3 DNA reads as TGTGCCAGCAGTTGGAACCTCCAGGGGGCAGGCTACACCTTC.

This rearrangement joins TRBV10-3 to TRBJ1-5; TRBD1 might be the D (6 bases). This CDR3 is built from 14 residues. V was pared by 4 bases and J by 5 bases, with 12 bases between. CDR1 ENHRY and CDR2 SYGVKD come from the germline V gene. The CDR3 DNA reads TGTGCCATCAGTGGTCGGGAGGGGGATCAGCCCCAGCATTTT. This sequence encodes CAISGREGDQPQHF.

This chain joins TRBV7-2 and TRBJ1-1, with D possibly TRBD1 on 6 matching bases. CDR1 and CDR2 from the germline V gene are SGHTA and FQGNSA. The CDR3 is 12 residues long. Trimming cost V 5 bases and J 9 bases, with 13 bases left between them. CDR3 bases: TGTGCCAGCAGCCTCGGACAGCCTAAAGCTTTCTTT. Its protein is CASSLGQPKAFF.

This chain joins TRBV29-1 and TRBJ1-1; possible D gene TRBD1, 5 bases. CDR1 is SQVTM and CDR2 is ANQGSEA in the germline V gene. V was clipped by 8 bases and J by 3 bases, with 13 bases between them. The CDR3 loop spans 12 amino acids. The CDR3 loop is CSTRGGDTEAFF. CDR3 coding DNA: TGCAGCACCCGGGGAGGGGACACTGAAGCTTTCTTT.

The chain combines TRBV7-2 with TRBJ2-1; no clear D gene. Germline V gene data show CDR1 as SGHTA and CDR2 as FQGNSA. The CDR3 covers 15 residues. V was pared by 7 bases and J by 0 bases, with 13 bases between. The CDR3 protein is CASILRLGSYNEQFF. The DNA of the CDR3 is TGTGCCAGCATCCTAAGACTGGGCTCCTACAATGAGCAGTTCTTC.

The chain links TRBV24-1 to TRBJ2-5; TRBD1 is a possible D gene (5 bases). The germline V gene encodes CDR1 KGHDR and CDR2 SFDVKD. V lost 4 bases to trimming and J lost 5 bases, with 16 bases between them. The CDR3 has 15 residues. CDR3 residues: CATSDPTDSRETQYF. As DNA, the CDR3 is TGTGCCACCAGTGACCCTACCGACAGCCGGGAGACCCAGTACTTC.

V and J are TRBV2 and TRBJ1-5; D not resolved. Germline V gene data show CDR1 as SNHLY and CDR2 as FYNNEI. V lost 6 bases to trimming and J lost 3 bases, with 9 bases between them. The CDR3 has 13 amino acids. CDR3: CASSNGVNQPQHF. Here the CDR3 DNA reads TGTGCCAGCAGCAACGGGGTCAATCAGCCCCAGCATTTT.

The gene calls are TRBV16 and TRBJ1-4, with no clear D. Germline V CDR1 and CDR2: KGHSY, FQNENV. The CDR3 spans 16 residues. The V end lost 4 bases, the J end lost 8 bases, and 20 bases lay between the germline ends. The CDR3 protein is CASSPFSRRRREKLFF. DNA for the CDR3: TGTGCCAGCAGCCCGTTTAGCCGGCGGAGGCGGGAAAAACTGTTTTTT.

This clone showed up many times. The V and J genes are TRBV6-5 and TRBJ2-7; 7 bases agree with TRBD1. Germline V gene lookup returns CDR1 MNHEY and CDR2 SVGAGI. With V trimmed by 4 bases and J by 0 bases, 3 bases remained unmatched. The CDR3 has 14 amino acids. The CDR3 DNA follows: TGTGCCAGCAGTTCAGGGGGTTTCTCCTACGAGCAGTACTTC. Amino acids: CASSSGGFSYEQYF.

V gene TRBV5-8 combines with J gene TRBJ2-3; 7 nucleotides align to TRBD1. Per germline, CDR1 SGHTS and CDR2 YDEGEE. J lost 5 bases, V lost 4 bases, and 4 bases had no gene match. The CDR3 covers 13 residues. The CDR3 DNA follows: TGTGCCAGCAGCCCCGGGACAGAAGATACGCAGTATTTT. Its translation: CASSPGTEDTQYF.

This clone was detected once. The chain carries TRBV5-5 and TRBJ2-7; TRBD2 matches at 11 bases. V lost 1 base and J lost 2; bases outside the gene matches: 8. Germline CDR1 and CDR2: SGHKS and YYEKEE (reference sequence). The CDR3 is made up of 17 amino acids. Here the CDR3 reads CASSLTSGGPPTYEQYF. In DNA form, the CDR3 reads TGTGCCAGCAGCTTGACTAGCGGGGGCCCTCCTACCTACGAGCAGTACTTC.

CDR3 nucleotide sequence: TGTGCCAGCAGTTCGGTCACCTCCTACGAGCAGTACTTC. Protein: CASSSVTSYEQYF. The V gene is TRBV2, the J gene TRBJ2-7; D not certain. Germline CDR1 SNHLY, CDR2 FYNNEI. Between the trimmed V and J ends, which lost 5 bases and 0 bases, there was a span of 8 bases. This CDR3 spans 13 amino acids.

This chain uses TRBV6-5 with TRBJ1-2; the match to TRBD1 covers 8 bases. Germline CDR1 is MNHEY and CDR2 is SVGAGI. Trimming took 4 bases from V and 3 from J; bases not matched to a gene: 4. This CDR3 is built from 14 residues. This CDR3 reads CASSSQGADYGYTF. The CDR3 coding sequence is TGTGCCAGCAGTTCCCAGGGGGCGGACTATGGCTACACCTTC.

This sequence joins TRBV20-1 and TRBJ2-3; D may be TRBD2 (5 bases). CDR1 and CDR2 (germline): DFQATT, SNEGSKA (reference sequence). The CDR3 is made up of 14 amino acids. Between the trimmed V and J ends, which lost 3 bases and 1 base, there was a span of 11 bases. The CDR3 region has the DNA TGCAGTGCTAGTGAGGGCTCAGGCACAGATACGCAGTATTTT. This sequence encodes CSASEGSGTDTQYF.

The V gene is TRBV5-4, the J gene TRBJ2-5; 7 nucleotides match TRBD1. V gave up 6 bases and J gave up 3 bases; unmatched junction bases: 5. Per the germline V gene, CDR1 is SGHNT and CDR2 is YYREEE (reference sequence). The CDR3 contains 13 residues. The CDR3 bases are TGTGCCAGCACCGGACAGGCAAAAGAGACCCAGTACTTC. Protein sequence: CASTGQAKETQYF.